Detailed here is one T cell receptor beta chain. This clonotype counts as medium-sized (0.01 to 0.1%). Its antigen target is currently unknown. Per-base qualities were not stored, and no clone one base away is much larger. The time point tag for this specimen amounts to: sample taken at primary tumor resection. Samples were obtained from around 72 patients with early-stage, untreated non-small cell lung cancer from the lung TRACERx cohort. Whole RNA extracted from tumor and nontumor lung tissue, or from cryopreserved PBMC samples, was used for TCR sequencing without cell sorting. Only patients for whom sufficient RNA was available from at least two tumor regions were selected for TCR sequencing. This specimen belongs to a study of spatial heterogeneity in lung cancer (dated by TCRdb to the late 2010s). At the level of the whole study: More beta-chain than alpha-chain transcripts were consistently detected, likely reflecting higher beta-chain transcript abundance. The study linked features of the TCR repertoire to counts of nonsynonymous mutations, which were determined by whole-exome sequencing of tumor tissue. TCR alpha and beta repertoires were quantitatively compared across multiple tumor regions, matched nontumor lung and blood in non-small cell lung cancer. Both alpha and beta chains were TCR-sequenced in samples taken at surgery, namely 220 tumor regions, around 61 matched nontumor lung samples and roughly 56 PBMC samples. In the raw uncorrected reads, each unique combination of TCR and UMI appeared more than ten times on average. On the study overall, not on this receptor specifically: Ubiquitous expanded tumor TCRs were found in blood more often at tumor resection than at routine follow-up. Confirming at a functional level the hypothesis that regional TCRs recognize regional mutations was considered to require additional single-cell paired TCR alpha and beta sequencing.

The receptor library was made with 5' RACE. Sequencer: NextSeq 500. To allow correction of PCR and sequencing errors, the TCR library protocol tagged every TCR cDNA molecule with a unique molecular identifier. Per the authors' processing: Decombinator tools were used for TCR identification, UMI-based error correction and CDR3 extraction. Expanded TCRs were defined as those above a frequency of 2 per 1,000, corresponding to the top 1% of the tumor frequency distribution. Each repertoire was subsampled 100 times to 5,000 TCRs, after which Renyi diversity was computed with the R vegan package. CDR3 similarity networks were constructed using string-kernel similarity of amino acid triplets, with links drawn between CDR3s whose pairwise similarity was above 0.82. TCRdb itself trimmed the public reads at Q25 with fastp, ran MiXCR and retained productive beta chains. When rows share a CDR3 protein, they turn into one entry using the most common DNA and genes. TCRdb's processing, not the authors', yielded these V and J calls. The sample profile shows about 25,000 distinct CDR3 sequences; 5.5% to 7.5% of them were found once. The ten largest clones add up to roughly an eighth of the sample.

V and J are trimmed by 6 bases and 0 bases, and the gene matches miss 13 bases of the junction. The CDR3 runs 19 residues from the cysteine to the phenylalanine. The read is trimmed to its CDR3 DNA, 57 bases read in frame from base 1. Sample: PBMCs, taken at surgery. The chain employs TRBV23-1 and TRBJ2-4, with TRBD1 matching 11 junction bases. TRBV23-1 is an ORF, with its function uncertain. The clonotype originates from a male donor with early-stage non-small cell lung cancer. The DNA sequence is TGCGCCAGCAGCCCGAAGGGACAGGGGGACCCTGTAGCCAAAAACATTCAGTACTTC. The translation is CASSPKGQGDPVAKNIQYF.